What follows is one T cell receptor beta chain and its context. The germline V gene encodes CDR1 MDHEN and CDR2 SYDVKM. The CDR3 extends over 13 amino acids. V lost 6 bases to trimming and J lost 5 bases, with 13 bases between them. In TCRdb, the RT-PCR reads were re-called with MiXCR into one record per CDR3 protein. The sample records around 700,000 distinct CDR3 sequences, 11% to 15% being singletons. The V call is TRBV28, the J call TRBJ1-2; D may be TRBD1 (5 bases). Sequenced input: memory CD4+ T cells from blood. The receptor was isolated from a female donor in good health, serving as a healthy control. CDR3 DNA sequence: TGTGCCAGCAGCGCGGGACGGCGGTATGGCTACACCTTC. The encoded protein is CASSAGRRYGYTF.